This is a list of T cell receptor beta chains from one sample in a study of vaccination and CD4 T cells after COVID-19. TCRdb redid the calling of the PCR reads with MiXCR, one entry per CDR3 protein. Here the sample spans roughly 13,000 distinct CDR3 sequences, approximately 45% being singletons. The antigens of these receptors remain unknown. The sequencing sample was made of cultured CD4+ T cells from blood. The receptors shown here come from a human donor with COVID-19. Each CDR3 is given with its conserved first and last residue. The D gene is left open where the match is weak. Size values are once, few and many counts, or a class for expanded clones, and some rows have none.

D gene	V gene	clone size	J gene	CDR3 DNA	CDR3 protein
NA	TRBV6-1	NA	TRBJ2-5	TGTGCCAGTTCCTCTGGGGTGGGGTGGGAGACCCAGTACTTC	CASSSGVGWETQYF
TRBD1	TRBV6-1	few	TRBJ1-2	TGTGCCAGCAGCGCAGGGGGAGGTTTATATGGCTACACCTTC	CASSAGGGLYGYTF
NA	TRBV6-1	NA	TRBJ2-3	TGTGCCAGCAGTGCCACAGGACAGCCTACGCAGTATTTT	CASSATGQPTQYF
NA	TRBV5-4	few	TRBJ1-5	TGTGCCAGCAGCTTGGGGGGAGGCAATCAGCCCCAGCATTTT	CASSLGGGNQPQHF
NA	TRBV28	once	TRBJ1-3	TGTGCCAGCAACTCCTTGTTCTCTGGAAACACCATATATTTT	CASNSLFSGNTIYF
TRBD2	TRBV7-3	NA	TRBJ2-1	TGTGCCAGCAGCTTACGGGGGACTAGCGGGGGTTATGAGCAGTTCTTC	CASSLRGTSGGYEQFF
TRBD2	TRBV6-1	few	TRBJ2-1	TGTGCCAGCAGTGAAGCGCTACTAGCGGGGGGGACGTACAATGAGCAGTTCTTC	CASSEALLAGGTYNEQFF
NA	TRBV5-1	NA	TRBJ1-5	TGCGCCAGCAGCTTGCTTCCAAATCAGCCCCAGCATTTT	CASSLLPNQPQHF
NA	TRBV5-6	NA	TRBJ1-1	TGTGCCAGCAGCCGGAATTATGACAGTAACACTGAAGCTTTCTTT	CASSRNYDSNTEAFF
TRBD1	TRBV6-5	NA	TRBJ2-5	TGTGCCAGCAGTTACAGTTTTCCAGGGGGTGGGCAAGAGACCCAGTACTTC	CASSYSFPGGGQETQYF
NA	TRBV19	NA	TRBJ1-1	TGTGCCAGTAGCCCAAACAGGGTGTCTTTGAACACTGAAGCTTTCTTT	CASSPNRVSLNTEAFF
TRBD2	TRBV7-9	NA	TRBJ2-3	TGTGCCAGCAGGTTTTGGGGGACTAGCGGCACAGATACGCAGTATTTT	CASRFWGTSGTDTQYF
TRBD1	TRBV6-1	few	TRBJ1-5	TGTGCCAGCCAGAAGACAGGGGGCACCGAACATTTT	CASQKTGGTEHF
NA	TRBV4-2	NA	TRBJ2-2	TGTGCCAGCAGCCAAGCGTTCGGGGCGGACACCGGGGAGCTGTTTTTT	CASSQAFGADTGELFF
NA	TRBV11-2	NA	TRBJ1-2	TGTGCCAGCAGCGTATCTCCCGGGACACACTATGGCTACACCTTC	CASSVSPGTHYGYTF
NA	TRBV6-5	NA	TRBJ1-1	TGTGCCAGCAGTTACTCGATCCTGAACACTGAAGCTTTCTTT	CASSYSILNTEAFF